Many counts were recorded for the clone carrying this T cell receptor (beta chain). An oligonucleotide containing a UMI was ligated to the 3' end of TCR cDNA. Adult healthy volunteers gave 2.5 ml peripheral blood for whole-blood RNA. These data belong to a study of naive and memory T cell subsets. The CDR3 runs to 14 residues. Per the germline V gene, CDR1 is KGHSH and CDR2 is LQKENI. V lost 6 bases and J 5 bases, leaving 11 bases between the germline ends. Ligated cDNA underwent four rounds of PCR with nested alpha and beta constant region primers and SP2. TCRdb recomputed calls from the 5' RACE reads with MiXCR, one row per CDR3 protein. Here the sample spans approximately 52,000 distinct CDR3 sequences, about 4.5% being singletons.

The rearrangement uses TRBV18 and TRBJ1-6; perhaps TRBD1 as D (5 bases). This TCR came from a female donor in good health. For the CDR3, the DNA is TGTGCCAGCTCGGTGGGACCGGATAATTCACCCCTCCACTTT. The encoded protein is CASSVGPDNSPLHF.